This T cell receptor beta chain was captured by sequencing in a study of chemoradiotherapy in HPV16-positive cancers (dated by TCRdb to the early 2020s). Looking at the study overall: Candidate HPV-specific T-cell clones and common TCR motifs were defined through functional T-cell assays on cells from a couple of HPV16-positive patients. The study asked whether T-cell immunity to the HPV oncoproteins E6 and E7 changes during chemoradiotherapy and whether this immunity affects survival. Next, the candidate HPV-specific TCRs and motifs were followed in TCR repertoires from about 90 patients with HPV-related cancers.

The full study reports these points: Among HPV16-positive patients, expansion of HPV-responsive T cells during chemoradiotherapy was associated with better recurrence-free survival. Expansion of candidate HPV-specific clones and E7-related TCR motifs was observed in the tumor microenvironment during treatment, whereas no such expansion was observed for non-HPV-specific T cells. The functional definition of HPV-specific T cells was derived from only a couple of HPV16-positive patients, and the survival association was reported for HPV16-positive patients.

The library was prepared using the immunoSEQ multiplex PCR assay. TCRdb re-hosts the immuneACCESS table, in-frame sequences only. Its copies lack some clones; in the studies checked, an unresolved V gene accounts for under half of them, and the cause for the rest is not known. The sample table lists 11,000 to 15,000 clones, approximately 91% of them with a count of one. The ten largest clones represent 2.5% to 3% of the sample. Repertoires were sampled repeatedly over the course of chemoradiotherapy, so clonal expansion could be followed in the tumor microenvironment. As concerns this clone: Its antigen is not yet known. Base quality data are lacking; no much larger clone is found one base away.

Based on the germline V gene, the CDR1 and CDR2 sequences are SGHRS and YFSETQ. V is cut back by 2 bases and J by 4 bases, with 2 bases in the junction unmatched. The CDR3 has 13 amino acids, counting the end cysteine and phenylalanine. The retained sequence is limited to the CDR3, 39 bases, with the frame set at the first base. The sequence is built from TRBV5-1 and TRBJ1-2; TRBD1 lines up with 7 middle nucleotides. Sequencing was performed on blood, taken from a patient who underwent chemoradiotherapy. This sequence originates from a human donor with HPV-associated anogenital cancer. The nucleotide sequence is given as TGCGCCAGCAGCTTCCGGGACAGCTATGGCTACACCTTC. Protein translation: CASSFRDSYGYTF.